The 5 T cell receptor beta chains in this list originate from one sample, sequenced in a study of shared clonotypes between healthy human individuals. The method was immunoSEQ multiplex PCR; TCRdb's version includes in-frame clones alone and lacks a portion of them. The table has approximately 2,200,000 clones, approximately 94% seen once. Naive CD8 cells comprised CD45RO-negative, CCR7-positively selected cells, excluding terminally differentiated effector memory CD45RA+ cells. Specimen: naive CD8+ T cells from PBMCs. These receptors were collected from a man younger than 35 in good health. Some clones in this sample may be carry-over from other donors' samples.

This chain connects TRBV4-3 to TRBJ1-4, with D perhaps matching TRBD1 (5 bases). V lost 1 base to trimming and J lost 6 bases, with 9 bases between them. This CDR3 comprises 14 residues. The germline V gene has CDR1 LGHNA and CDR2 YSLEER. In DNA form, the CDR3 reads TGCGCCAGCAGCCAAGTATGGGGGTATGAAAAACTGTTTTTT. Residues: CASSQVWGYEKLFF.

The CDR3 coding sequence is TGTGCTAGTGGTTTGGGACAGGGGATTATTGTGGAGCAGTTCTTC. Protein sequence: CASGLGQGIIVEQFF. The chain uses TRBV12-5 and TRBJ2-1; TRBD1 aligns across 8 bases. Germline V gives CDR1 LGHNT, CDR2 FRNRAP. The CDR3 runs to 15 residues. J lost 10 bases, V lost 1 base, and 9 bases had no gene match.

The rearrangement joins TRBV13 to TRBJ2-7; D possibly corresponds to TRBD2 (6 bases). This CDR3 has 15 residues. Germline V CDR1 and CDR2: PRHDT, FYEKMQ (reference sequence). Trimming stripped 5 bases from V and 2 bases from J, with 16 bases between. The CDR3 nucleotides read TGTGCCAGCAGCGAAGCGGGCTTGTCGGCCTACGAGCAGTACTTC. This encodes CASSEAGLSAYEQYF.

This chain uses TRBV19 with TRBJ1-2; D unclear. Trimming stripped 6 bases from V and 3 bases from J, with 5 bases between. This CDR3 spans 11 amino acids. CDR1 is LNHDA, CDR2 SQIVND, per germline (reference sequence). CDR3 bases: TGTGCCAGTAGGGTTGACTATGGCTACACCTTC. As protein: CASRVDYGYTF.

The chain links TRBV19 to TRBJ2-1, with D maybe TRBD1 (6 bases). Per the germline V gene, CDR1 is LNHDA and CDR2 is SQIVND (reference sequence). Trimming removed 2 bases at V and 5 bases at J, with 13 bases between. The CDR3 contains 15 residues. CDR3 sequence (DNA): TGTGCCAGTAGTATAAGAGGACAGCAAAACAATGAGCAGTTCTTC. This encodes CASSIRGQQNNEQFF.